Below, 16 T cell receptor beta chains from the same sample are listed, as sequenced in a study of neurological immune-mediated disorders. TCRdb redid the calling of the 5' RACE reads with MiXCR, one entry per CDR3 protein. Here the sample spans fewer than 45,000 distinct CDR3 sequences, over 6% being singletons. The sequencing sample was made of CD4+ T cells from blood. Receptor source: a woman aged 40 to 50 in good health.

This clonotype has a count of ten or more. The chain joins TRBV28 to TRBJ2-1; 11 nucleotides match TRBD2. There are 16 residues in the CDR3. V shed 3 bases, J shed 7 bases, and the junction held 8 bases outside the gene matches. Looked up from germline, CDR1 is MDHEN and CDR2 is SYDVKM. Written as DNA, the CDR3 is TGTGCCAGCAGTTTTTTCAGGGCTAGCGGGAGGAATGAGCAGTTCTTC. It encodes CASSFFRASGRNEQFF.

Here the CDR3 reads CASSLGLASSYNEQFF. The CDR3 nucleotides are TGCGCCAGCAGCTTGGGACTAGCGAGCTCCTACAATGAGCAGTTCTTC. The V call is TRBV5-1, the J call TRBJ2-1; the match to TRBD2 covers 8 bases. Trimming cost V 0 bases and J 0 bases; bases outside gene matches: 2. Germline CDR1 reads SGHRS; CDR2 reads YFSETQ. The CDR3 contains 16 residues.

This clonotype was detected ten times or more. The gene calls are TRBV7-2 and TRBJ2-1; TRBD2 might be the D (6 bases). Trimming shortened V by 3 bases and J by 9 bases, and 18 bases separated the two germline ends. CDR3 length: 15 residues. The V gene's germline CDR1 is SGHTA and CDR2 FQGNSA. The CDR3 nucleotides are TGTGCCAGCAGCTTTCGAATACCAGCGGGCCGTGAGCAGTTCTTC. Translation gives CASSFRIPAGREQFF.

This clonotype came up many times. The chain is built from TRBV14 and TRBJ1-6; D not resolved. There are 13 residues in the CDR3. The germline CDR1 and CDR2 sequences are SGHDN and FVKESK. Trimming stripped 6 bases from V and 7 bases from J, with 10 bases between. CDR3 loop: CASSLTRNSPLHF. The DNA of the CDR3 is TGTGCCAGCAGTCTTACGAGGAATTCACCCCTCCACTTT.

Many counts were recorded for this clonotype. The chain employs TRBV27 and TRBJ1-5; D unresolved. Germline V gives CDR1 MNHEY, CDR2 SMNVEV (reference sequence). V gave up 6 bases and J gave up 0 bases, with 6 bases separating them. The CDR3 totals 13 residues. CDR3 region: CASRLYSNQPQHF. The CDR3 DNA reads TGTGCCAGCAGACTATATAGCAATCAGCCCCAGCATTTT.

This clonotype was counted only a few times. DNA for the CDR3: TGCGCCAGCAGCCAAGACTCTAGCGGGAGGGCCAAAAACATTCAGTACTTC. Amino acids: CASSQDSSGRAKNIQYF. V gene TRBV4-1 combines with J gene TRBJ2-4, with 11 bases fitting TRBD2. This CDR3 is 17 amino acids long. Trimming cost V 0 bases and J 1 base; bases outside gene matches: 2. Germline V CDR1 and CDR2: MGHRA, YSYEKL.

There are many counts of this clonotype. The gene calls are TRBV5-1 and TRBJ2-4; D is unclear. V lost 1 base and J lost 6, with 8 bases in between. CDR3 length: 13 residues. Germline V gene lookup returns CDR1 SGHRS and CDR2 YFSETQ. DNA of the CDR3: TGCGCCAGCAGCTTGAGGGAACTAAACATTCAGTACTTC. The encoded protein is CASSLRELNIQYF.

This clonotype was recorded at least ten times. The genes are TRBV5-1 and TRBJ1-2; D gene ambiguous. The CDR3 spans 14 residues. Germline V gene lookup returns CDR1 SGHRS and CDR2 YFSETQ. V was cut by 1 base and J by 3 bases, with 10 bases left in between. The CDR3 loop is CASSLRTGDYGYTF. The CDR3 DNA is TGCGCCAGCAGCTTGCGAACCGGGGACTATGGCTACACCTTC.

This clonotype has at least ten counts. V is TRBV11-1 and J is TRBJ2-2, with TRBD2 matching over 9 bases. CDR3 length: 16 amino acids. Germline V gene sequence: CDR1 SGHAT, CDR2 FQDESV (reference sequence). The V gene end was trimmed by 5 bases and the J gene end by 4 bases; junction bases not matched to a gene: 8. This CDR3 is CASSKLAGDTTGELFF. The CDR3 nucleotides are TGTGCCAGCAGCAAATTAGCGGGGGACACCACCGGGGAGCTGTTTTTT.

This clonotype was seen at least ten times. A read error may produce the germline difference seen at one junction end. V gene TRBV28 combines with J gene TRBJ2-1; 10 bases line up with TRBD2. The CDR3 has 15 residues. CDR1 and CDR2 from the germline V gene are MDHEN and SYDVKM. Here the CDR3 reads CASSPSTSGVFRELF. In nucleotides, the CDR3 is TGTGCCAGCAGTCCGAGCACTAGCGGGGTCTTCAGGGAGCTCTTC.

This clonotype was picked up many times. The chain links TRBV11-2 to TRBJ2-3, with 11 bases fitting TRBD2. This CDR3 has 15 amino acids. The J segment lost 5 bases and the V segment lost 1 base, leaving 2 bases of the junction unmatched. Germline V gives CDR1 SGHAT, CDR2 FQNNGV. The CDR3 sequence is CASSLVGLAGDTQYF. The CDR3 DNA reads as TGTGCCAGCAGCTTAGTAGGACTAGCGGGAGATACGCAGTATTTT.

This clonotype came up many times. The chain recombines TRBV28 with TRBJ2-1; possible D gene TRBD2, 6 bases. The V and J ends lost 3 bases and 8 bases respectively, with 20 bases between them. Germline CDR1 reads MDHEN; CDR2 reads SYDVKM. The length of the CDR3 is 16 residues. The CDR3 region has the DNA TGTGCCAGCAGTTTGGCAGGGACTCAACGTTTGTATGAGCAGTTCTTC. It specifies CASSLAGTQRLYEQFF.

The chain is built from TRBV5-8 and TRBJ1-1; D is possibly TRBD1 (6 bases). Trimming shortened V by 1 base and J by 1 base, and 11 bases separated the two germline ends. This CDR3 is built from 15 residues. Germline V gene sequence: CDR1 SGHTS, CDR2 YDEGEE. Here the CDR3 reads CASSLIMTGNTEAFF. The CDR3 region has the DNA TGTGCCAGCAGCTTGATTATGACAGGGAACACTGAAGCTTTCTTT.

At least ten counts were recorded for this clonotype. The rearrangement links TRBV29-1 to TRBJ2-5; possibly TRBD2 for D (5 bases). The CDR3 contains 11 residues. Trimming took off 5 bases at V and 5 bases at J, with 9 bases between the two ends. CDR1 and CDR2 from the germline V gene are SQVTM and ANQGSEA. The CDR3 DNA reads TGCAGCGTTAACGGGGATGAGACCCAGTACTTC. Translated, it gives CSVNGDETQYF.

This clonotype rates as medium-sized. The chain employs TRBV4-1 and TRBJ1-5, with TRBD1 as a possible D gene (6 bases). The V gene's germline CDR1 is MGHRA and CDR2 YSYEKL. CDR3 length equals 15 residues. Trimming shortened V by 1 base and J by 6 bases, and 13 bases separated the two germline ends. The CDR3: CASSQATGYGQPQHF. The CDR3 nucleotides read TGCGCCAGCAGCCAAGCAACAGGGTACGGTCAGCCCCAGCATTTT.

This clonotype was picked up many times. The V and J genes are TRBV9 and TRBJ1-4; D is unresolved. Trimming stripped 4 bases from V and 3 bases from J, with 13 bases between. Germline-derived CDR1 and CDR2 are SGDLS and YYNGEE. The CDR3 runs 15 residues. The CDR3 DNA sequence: TGTGCCAGCAGCCCCATCCCGGAGGCTAATGAAAAACTGTTTTTT. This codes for CASSPIPEANEKLFF.